These T cell receptor beta chains were read from a single sample in a study of siplizumab effects on memory and regulatory T cells. Produced via immunoSEQ multiplex PCR; TCRdb's table is partial and in-frame only. The table shows 87,000 or so clones, with around 94% occurring only once. The specimen sequenced was non-Treg CD4+ T cells sorted from blood. These receptors all stem from a human donor in good health. CDR3s include the opening cysteine and the closing phenylalanine or tryptophan. D genes are given only for firm matches. Not every row has a clone size; where given, it reads once, few, many or a size class.

V: TRBV9; D: TRBD1; size: .; J: TRBJ2-6; CDR3: CASSFSTGRRANVLTF; DNA: TGTGCCAGCAGCTTCTCGACAGGGCGGAGGGCCAACGTCCTGACTTTC
V: TRBV2; D: .; size: .; J: TRBJ1-2; CDR3: CASSEMFTGSGYTF; DNA: TGTGCCAGCAGTGAAATGTTCACAGGTTCTGGCTACACCTTC
V: TRBV30; D: .; size: once; J: TRBJ1-1; CDR3: CAWSLRPMNTEAFF; DNA: TGTGCCTGGAGCCTTCGACCTATGAACACTGAAGCTTTCTTT
V: TRBV2; D: TRBD2; size: .; J: TRBJ2-7; CDR3: CACSGGSYEQYF; DNA: TGTGCCTGTAGCGGGGGATCCTACGAGCAGTACTTC
V: TRBV5-4; D: .; size: .; J: TRBJ1-1; CDR3: CASSLEGGTEAFF; DNA: TGTGCCAGCAGCTTGGAGGGGGGCACTGAAGCTTTCTTT
V: TRBV7-2; D: .; size: .; J: TRBJ2-7; CDR3: CASSLGQPLTSYEQYF; DNA: TGTGCCAGCAGCTTAGGACAGCCTCTTACATCCTACGAGCAGTACTTC
V: TRBV5-1; D: TRBD2; size: .; J: TRBJ2-3; CDR3: CASSSFVGTSGTDTQYF; DNA: TGCGCCAGCAGCTCATTCGTGGGGACTAGCGGAACAGATACGCAGTATTTT
V: TRBV5-1; D: TRBD1; size: .; J: TRBJ1-3; CDR3: CASSFGTGVGNTIYF; DNA: TGCGCCAGCAGCTTCGGGACAGGGGTTGGAAACACCATATATTTT
V: TRBV14; D: .; size: .; J: TRBJ1-4; CDR3: CASSQDRGAVAEKLFF; DNA: TGTGCCAGCAGCCAAGATCGGGGGGCGGTTGCTGAAAAACTGTTTTTT
V: TRBV5-4; D: TRBD1; size: few; J: TRBJ1-2; CDR3: CASSDNQGAGGYTF; DNA: TGTGCCAGCAGCGACAACCAGGGGGCGGGTGGCTACACCTTC
V: TRBV6-5; D: TRBD1; size: once; J: TRBJ1-2; CDR3: CASSRQGAGYTF; DNA: TGTGCCAGCAGCCGACAGGGTGCCGGCTACACCTTC
V: TRBV6-1; D: .; size: .; J: TRBJ2-3; CDR3: CASGILDTQYF; DNA: TGTGCCAGTGGGATTCTAGATACGCAGTATTTT
V: TRBV6-5; D: .; size: .; J: TRBJ2-7; CDR3: CASGEGVAYEQYF; DNA: TGTGCCAGCGGAGAGGGGGTTGCCTACGAGCAGTACTTC
V: TRBV19; D: .; size: few; J: TRBJ1-6; CDR3: CASSSTTTPLHF; DNA: TGTGCCAGTAGTAGCACAACTACACCCCTCCACTTT
V: TRBV30; D: .; size: .; J: TRBJ2-7; CDR3: CAWSPSYEQYF; DNA: TGTGCCTGGAGTCCATCATACGAGCAGTACTTC
V: TRBV6-5; D: TRBD1; size: .; J: TRBJ1-2; CDR3: CASNFGQGAIAGYTF; DNA: TGTGCCAGCAACTTCGGACAGGGGGCTATTGCTGGCTACACCTTC
V: TRBV4-1; D: TRBD2; size: .; J: TRBJ2-2; CDR3: CASSQGPPSGLNTGELFF; DNA: TGCGCCAGCAGCCAAGGACCTCCTAGCGGGCTTAACACCGGGGAGCTGTTTTTT
V: TRBV7-2; D: .; size: .; J: TRBJ1-1; CDR3: CASSFEGNTEAFF; DNA: TGTGCCAGCAGCTTTGAGGGTAACACTGAAGCTTTCTTT